Listed below are T cell receptor beta chains from one sample, sequenced in a study of cytomegalovirus exposure and HLA in healthy donors. Only in-frame clones appear in the TCRdb table, and some are missing; sequencing was by immunoSEQ multiplex PCR. This table holds roughly 110,000 clones, about 70% found once. Source material: PBMCs. The receptors derive from a woman in her forties in good health and CMV-seropositive. Both conserved end residues are part of each CDR3. A D gene is named only where the DNA matches it firmly. The size entry is marked missing in some rows and otherwise reads once, few, many or a size class.

TRBV7-9,few,.,TRBJ1-6,TGTGCCAGCAGCAACCTGGGCTTACCCAATTCACCCCTCCACTTT,CASSNLGLPNSPLHF
TRBV6-5,once,.,TRBJ1-5,TGTGCCAGCAGTCCCCAGGCTTATAGCAATCAGCCCCAGCATTTT,CASSPQAYSNQPQHF
TRBV7-2,.,.,TRBJ1-5,TGTGCCAGCAGCCTACAGTCGAATAGCAATCAGCCCCAGCATTTT,CASSLQSNSNQPQHF
TRBV2,.,.,TRBJ1-6,TGTGCCAGCAGGACCGGGTCGAATAATTCACCCCTCCACTTT,CASRTGSNNSPLHF
TRBV11-2,few,.,TRBJ1-1,TGTGCCAGCAGCGCCCCTGGGCGGGGTCTGATGAACACTGAAGCTTTCTTT,CASSAPGRGLMNTEAFF
TRBV7-6,.,.,TRBJ2-1,TGTGCCAGCAGCTTATCAAGCGGCCCCGGTCATGAGCAGTTCTTC,CASSLSSGPGHEQFF
TRBV10-1,once,.,TRBJ2-5,TGCGCCAGCAGTGATCGGCAGACTCAAGAGACCCAGTACTTC,CASSDRQTQETQYF
TRBV6-5,.,.,TRBJ1-4,TGTGCCAGCAGTTACTCTGGCGGTAGGGGGGGAAAACTGTTTTTT,CASSYSGGRGGKLFF
TRBV9,.,TRBD2,TRBJ2-5,TGTGCCAGCAGCGTAGCTTCGCGGGGGGGACAAGAGACCCAGTACTTC,CASSVASRGGQETQYF
TRBV6-5,few,.,TRBJ2-4,TGTGCCAGCAGTTACTCTGATCAGGGTACCGAAAACATTCAGTACTTC,CASSYSDQGTENIQYF
TRBV27,.,.,TRBJ1-1,TGTGCCAGCAGTTTCAACTCAGGGGTTGAAGCTTTCTTT,CASSFNSGVEAFF
TRBV5-4,.,TRBD1,TRBJ1-4,TGTGCCAGCAGCAGGGGACAGCTTAATGAAAAACTGTTTTTT,CASSRGQLNEKLFF
TRBV5-1,.,TRBD1,TRBJ1-2,TGCGCCAGCAGCTTGGCCGGGGGACAGACCTTTAACTATGGCTACACCTTC,CASSLAGGQTFNYGYTF
TRBV7-8,.,.,TRBJ1-4,TGTGCCAGCAGCTTAGGCGCAGGGTCTAATGAAAAACTGTTTTTT,CASSLGAGSNEKLFF
TRBV30,.,.,TRBJ1-3,TGTGCCTGGAGTCCCCGGGGGGGGCCGTCGGGAAACACCATATATTTT,CAWSPRGGPSGNTIYF
TRBV29-1,.,TRBD1,TRBJ2-7,TGCAGCGTTGTTCTCGGGACAGCTCTAGAGCAGTACTTC,CSVVLGTALEQYF
TRBV27,.,.,TRBJ1-5,TGTGCCAGCAGTTTATCGGGGACTTTCAATCAGCCCCAGCATTTT,CASSLSGTFNQPQHF
TRBV18,.,TRBD1,TRBJ2-7,TGTGCCAGCTCACCCTTTGGACAGGGGATGAACGAGCAGTACTTC,CASSPFGQGMNEQYF
TRBV6-5,.,.,TRBJ1-2,TGTGCCAGCAGACTCTCTACGACCCGGGGTTATGGCTACACCTTC,CASRLSTTRGYGYTF
TRBV7-9,.,.,TRBJ1-5,TGTTCCAGCAGCTTAGGAAGTGCAGCCCAGCATTTT,CSSSLGSAAQHF
TRBV5-4,.,.,TRBJ1-5,TGTGCCAGCAGCTTGGGGACAAAAAATCAGCCCCAGCATTTT,CASSLGTKNQPQHF
TRBV29-1,.,TRBD1,TRBJ1-5,TGCAGCGTTGGGGGACAGAGCAATCAGCCCCAGCATTTT,CSVGGQSNQPQHF
TRBV30,.,TRBD2,TRBJ2-1,TGTGCCTGGAGTGTTACTAGCGGGACTAATGAGCAGTTCTTC,CAWSVTSGTNEQFF
TRBV6-5,.,TRBD1,TRBJ1-2,TGTGCCAGCAGGAAGACAGGGGGGGCCTATGGCTACACCTTC,CASRKTGGAYGYTF
TRBV4-1,few,TRBD1,TRBJ1-5,TGCGCCAGCAGGCTGGGACAGTTTAGCAATCAGCCCCAGCATTTT,CASRLGQFSNQPQHF
TRBV6-1,few,TRBD1,TRBJ1-2,TGTGCCAGCAGTGCTTTTCGGACAGGGGGCGACTATGGCTACACCTTC,CASSAFRTGGDYGYTF
TRBV18,medium-sized,.,TRBJ1-1,TGTGCCAGCTCACCCTCTGGGGGGATTTGGACTGAAGCTTTCTTT,CASSPSGGIWTEAFF
TRBV5-1,.,.,TRBJ1-6,TGCGCCAGCAGCTTGGAGGGGGTCGTTGGGTCACCCCTCCACTTT,CASSLEGVVGSPLHF
TRBV6-4,.,TRBD2,TRBJ2-3,TGTGCCAGCAGTGAAGAAAGCGGGGGGGCCCCAGATACGCAGTATTTT,CASSEESGGAPDTQYF
TRBV7-2,.,.,TRBJ1-2,TGTGCCAGCAGCCTCCAGGCGGGGGCCAGCTATGGCTACACCTTC,CASSLQAGASYGYTF
TRBV5-1,.,.,TRBJ2-7,TGCGCCAGCAGTTGGGGCGGCGGCTACGAGCAGTACTTC,CASSWGGGYEQYF
TRBV19,.,.,TRBJ1-6,TGTGCCAGTAGTCCGGGGAACCATAATTCACCCCTCCACTTT,CASSPGNHNSPLHF
TRBV6-5,.,TRBD1,TRBJ1-2,TGTGCCAGCATAAGACAGGGGGCTGGCTATGGCTACACCTTC,CASIRQGAGYGYTF
TRBV30,.,TRBD1,TRBJ1-1,TGTGCCTGGGACAGGGGGCGATTTGGTGAAGCTTTCTTT,CAWDRGRFGEAFF
TRBV27,.,TRBD1,TRBJ1-5,TGTGCCAGCAGAACTTGGACAGGGGGCAATCAGCCCCAGCATTTT,CASRTWTGGNQPQHF
TRBV4-1,.,.,TRBJ1-2,TGCGCCAGCAGCCAAGATCCCAGGGTTGGTGGCTACACCTTC,CASSQDPRVGGYTF
TRBV6-1,.,.,TRBJ2-5,TGTGCCAGCAGTGGAGCTGGGGGGAATCAAGAGACCCAGTACTTC,CASSGAGGNQETQYF
TRBV7-8,.,.,TRBJ2-7,TGTGCCAGCAGCTTAGGCGCCTCGGGGGAACCCAAGTACTTC,CASSLGASGEPKYF
TRBV28,.,TRBD1,TRBJ1-5,TGTGCCAGCAGTTCCAGGGGGCCTAGCAATCAGCCCCAGCATTTT,CASSSRGPSNQPQHF
TRBV5-6,.,.,TRBJ2-1,TGTGCCAGCAGCTCCAGCGGCTACAATGAGCAGTTCTTC,CASSSSGYNEQFF
TRBV2,once,TRBD2,TRBJ2-2,TGTGCCAGCAGCAAGCGGGGGGATAACGGGGAGCTGTTTTTT,CASSKRGDNGELFF
TRBV4-2,.,.,TRBJ1-2,TGTGCCAGCAGCCCGTATGACGGGTCCTATGGCTACCCCTTC,CASSPYDGSYGYPF
TRBV4-1,.,TRBD1,TRBJ1-6,TGCGCCAGCAGCCAGCTTTCTTCCGGGACAGGGGCCTCCTCCTATAATTCACCCCTCCACTTT,CASSQLSSGTGASSYNSPLHF
TRBV19,once,TRBD1,TRBJ2-2,TGTGCCAGTAACAGACAGGGGCTGGCCGGGGAGCTGTTTTTT,CASNRQGLAGELFF
TRBV20-1,.,.,TRBJ2-7,TGCAGTGCTCGACTCTCCTACGAGCAGTACTTC,CSARLSYEQYF
TRBV25-1,.,.,TRBJ1-2,TGTGCCAGCAGTGCGGCGGGATTTTATGGCTACACCTTC,CASSAAGFYGYTF
TRBV2,once,.,TRBJ1-1,TGTGCCAGCAGTTTTTTCCCAGCTGAAGCTTTCTTT,CASSFFPAEAFF
TRBV7-2,.,TRBD1,TRBJ2-2,TGTGCCAGCAGCAAGGACAGGACAGCCGGGGAGCTGTTTTTT,CASSKDRTAGELFF
TRBV19,.,.,TRBJ1-6,TGTGCCAGTAGTATATATCAGGCGATTAATTCACCCCTCCACTTT,CASSIYQAINSPLHF
TRBV7-2,.,.,TRBJ1-4,TGTGCCAGCAGCTCCTACAGGGTGGAAGATGAAAAACTGTTTTTT,CASSSYRVEDEKLFF
TRBV10-3,once,.,TRBJ2-5,TGTGCCATCAGTGAGCCCCTTCAAGAGACCCAGTACTTC,CAISEPLQETQYF
TRBV27,.,.,TRBJ1-2,TGTGCCAGCAGTGTACGGGGTAACTATGGCTACACCTTC,CASSVRGNYGYTF
TRBV6-5,.,.,TRBJ1-1,TGTGCCAGCACCCCTGGCAGGGCTGGGACTGAAGCTTTCTTT,CASTPGRAGTEAFF
TRBV27,.,.,TRBJ1-5,TGTGCCAGCAGCTTCCAGGGCGGCAATCAGCCCCAGCATTTT,CASSFQGGNQPQHF